This entry describes one T cell receptor (beta chain). There is no known antigen for this receptor. It has no much larger one-base neighbor in the sample; base qualities were not kept. The library was produced with the immunoSEQ multiplex PCR assay. Sourced from immuneACCESS, this table was stored by TCRdb with only in-frame sequences that have V and J called. A share of the clones is absent; for the studies checked, an unresolved V gene accounts for under half, and the remainder has no known explanation. The sample table shows tens of thousands of clones, and 60% to 80% are seen once. Of the sample, under 3% falls within the top ten clones. In this study, focal radiation therapy paired with CTLA-4 blockade (ipilimumab) was tested in patients who had chemo-refractory metastatic non-small-cell lung cancer. The sample belongs to a study of radiotherapy plus CTLA-4 blockade in lung cancer listed by TCRdb under 2018. Broadly, across the study: Objective responses were observed in about a sixth of enrolled patients, and disease control was achieved in about 32%. Results and caveats for the whole study, not just this receptor: After treatment with radiotherapy and ipilimumab, TCR clones that originated in tumors expanded in peripheral blood. The strongest predictors of response, as reported, were early dynamic changes in blood T cell clones along with a rise in serum interferon-beta after radiation.

The CDR3 measures 18 amino acids from cysteine to phenylalanine. Only CDR3 DNA is held: 54 bases, read in frame from base 1. Sequences SGHTA (CDR1) and FQGNSA (CDR2) are obtained from the germline V gene. V sheds 5 bases and J sheds 2 bases, leaving 22 bases between their ends. This material consisted of peripheral blood, taken from a patient treated with radiotherapy plus ipilimumab. The sequence links TRBV7-2 to TRBJ1-5; the D region possibly corresponds to TRBD1 (6 bases align). This TCR was recovered from a human donor with non-small cell lung cancer whose response to radiotherapy plus ipilimumab could not be evaluated. The nucleotides read TGTGCCAGCAGCAGAGGGTCGACAGGCCCCATGGGCAATCAGCCCCAGCATTTT. Its protein reads: CASSRGSTGPMGNQPQHF.